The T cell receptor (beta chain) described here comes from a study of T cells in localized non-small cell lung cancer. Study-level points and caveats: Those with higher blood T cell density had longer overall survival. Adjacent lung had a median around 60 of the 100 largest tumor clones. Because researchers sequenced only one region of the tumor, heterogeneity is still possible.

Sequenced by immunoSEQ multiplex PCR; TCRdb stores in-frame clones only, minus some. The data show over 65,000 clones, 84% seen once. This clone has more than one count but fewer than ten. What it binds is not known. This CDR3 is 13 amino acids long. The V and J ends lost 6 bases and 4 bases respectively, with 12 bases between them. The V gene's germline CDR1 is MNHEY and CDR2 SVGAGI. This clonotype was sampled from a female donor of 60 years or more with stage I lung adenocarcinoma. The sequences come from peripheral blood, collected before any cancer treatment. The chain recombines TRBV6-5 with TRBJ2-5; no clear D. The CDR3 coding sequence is TGTGCCAGCAGCCGTCAGCACCCAGAGACCCAGTACTTC. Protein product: CASSRQHPETQYF.